This T cell receptor beta chain appears in the sequencing data of a study of CXCR3-negative and CXCR3-positive naive CD8 T cells. Study findings and constraints: The study found comparably high diversity in both naive subsets and much lower diversity in memory CD8+ cells. A higher hydrophobicity marked the TRB CDR3s of CXCR3-positive naive cells versus CXCR3-negative naive cells.

On this clonotype: The antigen remains unidentified.

UMI labels and 5' RACE were used to prepare the TRB cDNA libraries. No DNA is given; TCRdb re-called the 5' RACE reads and lists each CDR3 protein once. This table holds about 92,000 distinct CDR3 sequences. CD45RO-CCR7+CD27+CD95- was the phenotype of naive CD8+ T cells. This TCR came from a human donor in good health. Some clones in this sample may be carry-over from other donors' samples. The sample comprised naive CXCR3+ CD8+ T cells from blood. Subset defined: CD45RO-CCR7+CD27+CD95- naive CD8+ T cells expressing CXCR3 (TNR3+).

The CDR3 sequence is CASIGTGDNEQFF. The chain employs TRBV11-1 and TRBJ2-1; the TCRdb call, TRBD1, lacks DNA for checking. The CDR3 totals 13 residues. CDR1 is SGHAT, CDR2 FQDESV, per germline (reference sequence).